These T cell receptor beta chains were read from a single sample in a study of control samples from healthy donors and cancer patients. Repertoires were generated with immunoSEQ multiplex PCR, while TCRdb's copy carries only in-frame clones and drops some. The sample records 100,000 to 150,000 clones, just over 90% being singletons. Sample: PBMCs. These receptors all come from a man between 45 and 60 years old with head and neck cancer. CDR3s include the opening cysteine and the closing phenylalanine or tryptophan. D genes are given only for firm matches. The size of a clone is reported for some rows only, either as once, few or many, or as a class for expanded clones.

>TRBJ2-5|17|TRBV6-2/TRBV6-3|.|TRBD2
CASSYPGLARTQETQYF
TGTGCCAGCAGTTACCCGGGACTAGCGCGGACCCAAGAGACCCAGTACTTC
>TRBJ2-1|14|TRBV2|.|TRBD2
CATKGLAVFDEQFF
TGTGCCACCAAAGGACTAGCAGTTTTCGATGAGCAGTTCTTC
>TRBJ2-1|14|TRBV11-2|few|.
CASSLNNVKVEQFF
TGTGCCAGCAGCTTAAATAACGTAAAGGTTGAGCAGTTCTTC
>TRBJ1-2|15|TRBV28|.|TRBD1
CASSFQGAQGYGYTF
TGTGCCAGCAGTTTCCAGGGGGCGCAAGGATATGGCTACACCTTC
>TRBJ1-1|16|TRBV18|.|TRBD1
CASSTTPGQGAFEAFF
TGTGCCAGCTCGACTACCCCGGGACAGGGGGCCTTTGAAGCTTTCTTT
>TRBJ2-6|14|TRBV7-2|.|.
CASSHQSGANVLTF
TGTGCCAGCAGTCACCAATCTGGGGCCAACGTCCTGACTTTC
>TRBJ1-4|13|TRBV5-1|.|.
CASSLAGREKLFF
TGCGCCAGCAGCTTGGCGGGCCGGGAAAAACTGTTTTTT
>TRBJ2-5|13|TRBV10-3|.|.
CAIGGAFQETQYF
TGTGCCATTGGAGGGGCGTTCCAAGAGACCCAGTACTTC
>TRBJ2-1|16|TRBV24-1|.|TRBD1
CATSDPGQGAGDEQFF
TGTGCCACCAGTGATCCCGGACAGGGGGCGGGGGATGAGCAGTTCTTC
>TRBJ2-6|19|TRBV11-2|.|.
CASSLVLGGLLSGANVLTF
TGTGCCAGCAGCTTAGTACTCGGGGGTCTACTTTCTGGGGCCAACGTCCTGACTTTC
>TRBJ2-7|13|TRBV7-9|.|.
CASSLPGGYEQYF
TGTGCCAGCAGCTTACCCGGGGGATACGAGCAGTACTTC
>TRBJ1-5|15|TRBV4-1|.|.
CASSPSPGSRQPQHF
TGCGCCAGCAGCCCGAGTCCAGGGTCAAGGCAGCCCCAGCATTTT
>TRBJ2-1|15|TRBV3-1/TRBV3-2|.|.
CASSQNRGRDRYQFF
TGTGCCAGCAGCCAAAATAGGGGCAGGGACCGGTATCAGTTCTTC
>TRBJ2-2|16|TRBV11-2|.|.
CASSWPKEGSSGELFF
TGTGCCAGCAGCTGGCCAAAGGAGGGGAGCAGCGGGGAGCTGTTTTTT
>TRBJ2-5|15|TRBV5-1|.|.
CASNNPGKNQETQYF
TGCGCCAGCAATAATCCAGGGAAAAACCAAGAGACCCAGTACTTC